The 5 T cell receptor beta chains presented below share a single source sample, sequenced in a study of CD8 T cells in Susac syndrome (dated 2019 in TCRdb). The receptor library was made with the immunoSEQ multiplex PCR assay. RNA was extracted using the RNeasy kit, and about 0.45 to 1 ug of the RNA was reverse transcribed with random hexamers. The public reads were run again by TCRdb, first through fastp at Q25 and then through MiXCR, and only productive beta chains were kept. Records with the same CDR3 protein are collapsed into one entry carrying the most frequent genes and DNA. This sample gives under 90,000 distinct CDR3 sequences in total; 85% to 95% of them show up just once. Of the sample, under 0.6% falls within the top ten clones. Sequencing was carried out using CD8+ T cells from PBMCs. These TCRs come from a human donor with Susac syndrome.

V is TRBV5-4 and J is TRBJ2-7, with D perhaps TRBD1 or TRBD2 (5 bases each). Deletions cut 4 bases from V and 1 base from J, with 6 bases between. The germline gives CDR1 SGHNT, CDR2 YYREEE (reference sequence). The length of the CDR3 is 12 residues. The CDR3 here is CASSGGSYEQYF. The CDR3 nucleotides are TGTGCCAGCAGCGGGGGTTCCTACGAGCAGTACTTC.

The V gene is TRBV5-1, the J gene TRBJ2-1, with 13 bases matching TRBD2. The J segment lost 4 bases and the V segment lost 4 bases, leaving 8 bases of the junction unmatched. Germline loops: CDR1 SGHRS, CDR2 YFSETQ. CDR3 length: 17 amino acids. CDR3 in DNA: TGCGCCAGCAGCCCCGGACTAGCGGGAGATTTATACAATGAGCAGTTCTTC. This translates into CASSPGLAGDLYNEQFF.

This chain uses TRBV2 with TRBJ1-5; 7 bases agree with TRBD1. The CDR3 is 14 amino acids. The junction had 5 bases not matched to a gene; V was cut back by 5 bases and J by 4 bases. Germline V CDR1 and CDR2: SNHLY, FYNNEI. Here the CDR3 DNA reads TGTGCCAGCAGTTCCGGGACAGCTAATCAGCCCCAGCATTTT. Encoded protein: CASSSGTANQPQHF.

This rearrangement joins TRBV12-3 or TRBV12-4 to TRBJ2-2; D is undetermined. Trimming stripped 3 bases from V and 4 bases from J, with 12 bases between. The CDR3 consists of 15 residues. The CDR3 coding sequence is TGTGCCAGCAGTTTTGGGCTATTCGGCACCGGGGAGCTGTTTTTT. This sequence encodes CASSFGLFGTGELFF.

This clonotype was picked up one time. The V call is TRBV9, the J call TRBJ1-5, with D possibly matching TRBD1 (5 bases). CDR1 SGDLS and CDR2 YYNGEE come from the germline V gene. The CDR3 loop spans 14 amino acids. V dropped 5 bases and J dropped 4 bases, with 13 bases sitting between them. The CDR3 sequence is CASSQGHLNQPQHF. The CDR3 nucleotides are TGTGCCAGCAGTCAGGGCCACCTAAATCAGCCCCAGCATTTT. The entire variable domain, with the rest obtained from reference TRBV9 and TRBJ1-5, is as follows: DSGVTQTPKHLITATGQRVTLRCSPRSGDLSVYWYQQSLDQGLQFLIQYYNGEERAKGNILERFSAQQFPDLHSELNLSSLELGDSALYFCASSQGHLNQPQHFGDGTRLSIL.